The text below deals with one T cell receptor (beta chain). Its antigen has not been determined. One end of the junction is discordant with germline, which a read error may explain. Additional DNA sequences in this sample encode the identical CDR3. The library was produced with the immunoSEQ multiplex PCR assay. Using reverse primers that targeted J gene segments together with forward primers that targeted V gene segments, the TR loci were amplified in a multiplexed PCR. Amplified CDR3 regions were sequenced on the Illumina HiSeq System. Per the source publication's procedure: A nearest-neighbour algorithm merged closely related reads to remove PCR and sequencing errors and collapse data into unique sequences. Each repertoire was summarised by clonality and by T cell density, with T cell density defined as TR molecules per amount of genomic DNA input. CDR3 amino acid sequences present in at least 80% of unsorted samples were defined as public TRs, and these public TRs were then tested for differential abundance between coeliac and control samples. Every lamina propria sample was checked against a list of 200 to 250 published gliadin-specific TRB sequences. Disease-group differences in clonality and density were tested with Kruskal-Wallis tests followed by Dunn post-tests. TCRdb provides this immuneACCESS table in a form limited to in-frame rearrangements. Some clones are lacking; in checked studies, under half of them reflect an unresolved V gene, and why the rest are absent is not known. That table is the source of V, J and clone size, and D and trimming were worked out from the DNA. A total of 5,000 or so clones appear in this sample, 60% to 65% of them only once. The ten top clones hold around 11% of the sample.

Cells were frozen in aliquots of some 500,000 in DMSO/FBS in liquid nitrogen, and a single aliquot from each fraction was used for sequencing. Every one of the 30 patients in the study had endoscopy and a small intestinal biopsy. Lamina propria cells were released by collagenase digestion of the biopsy tissue remaining after intraepithelial cell isolation. The Qiagen DNeasy blood extraction kit was used to extract genomic DNA from the frozen unsorted cell fractions. This entry belongs to a study of coeliac disease (dated 2022 in TCRdb). Notes on the research overall: Coeliac patients were categorised as having newly diagnosed active disease, refractory coeliac disease type I, or disease controlled by a gluten-free diet. A patient counted as having refractory coeliac disease type I if there was no response to a gluten-free diet for over 12 months and the intraepithelial cells were immunophenotypically normal. Because high-resolution HLA typing was not available, biased TRBV7-2 usage was queried as a proof of principle. The study applied next-generation sequencing of rearranged TRB and TRG CDR3 regions to small intestinal lymphocyte fractions from coeliac and non-coeliac patients. The aim was to characterise TR repertoires of small intestinal T cells in active, refractory type I and gluten-free-diet-treated coeliac disease. A total of about 30 patients took part in the full study: about 22 had serologically confirmed coeliac disease and 8 were controls with non-small intestinal disorders. Samples from roughly 27 subjects were successfully TRB sequenced, and these included some 23 paired samples of bulk unsorted intraepithelial and lamina propria cells.

Inclusive of the bounding cysteine and phenylalanine, the CDR3 is 13 residues long. Only the CDR3 DNA is retained, 39 bases long and in frame from the first base. The germline V gene supplies CDR1 MNHEY and CDR2 SVGAGI. General findings and caveats noted by the study authors: TRB and TRG repertoires of active coeliac intraepithelial and lamina propria samples showed lower clonality than controls, suggesting recruitment of diverse T cells. TRB repertoires were found to be largely private, with most amino acid sequences unique to one sample, and no significant difference in V-gene usage was found between disease groups. The authors judged the approach to be unsuitable for unbiased detection of gliadin-specific T cells, because gliadin-specific T cells are scarce and rarely shared between patients. Published gliadin-specific TRB sequences turned up in about 45% of the 18 coeliac lamina propria samples, compared with only 1 of 6 controls. The separation of intraepithelial from lamina propria cells did not yield high-purity fractions, so cross-contamination between compartments was possible.

This sequence was found in a woman between 65 and 79 years old with celiac disease. The sample consisted of lamina propria lymphocytes from the gut. The label giving this sample's cell subset or site can be read as: lamina propria cell (LPC) fraction of small intestinal biopsy. The chain employs TRBV6-5 and TRBJ2-2, with TRBD1 as a weak D call on 5 bases. The nucleotides are TGTGCTAGCAGTCTGGGGCGAACCGGGGAGCTGTTTTTT. Its amino acids are CASSLGRTGELFF.